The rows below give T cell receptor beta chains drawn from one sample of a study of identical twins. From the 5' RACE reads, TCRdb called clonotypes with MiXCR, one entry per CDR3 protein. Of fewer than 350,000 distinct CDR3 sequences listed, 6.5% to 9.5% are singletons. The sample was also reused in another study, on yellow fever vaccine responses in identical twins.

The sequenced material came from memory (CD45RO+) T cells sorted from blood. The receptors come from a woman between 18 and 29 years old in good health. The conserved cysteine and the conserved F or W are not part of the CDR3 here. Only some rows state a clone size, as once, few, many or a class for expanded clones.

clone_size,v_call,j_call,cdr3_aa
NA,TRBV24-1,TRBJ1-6,ATSDYRANSPLH
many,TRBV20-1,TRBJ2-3,SARERDPAIDTQY
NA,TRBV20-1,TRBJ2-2,SAGDRNRASNTGELF
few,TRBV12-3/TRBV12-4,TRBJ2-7,ASSHTLGRGSYEQY
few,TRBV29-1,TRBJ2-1,SVEESGARIDEHF
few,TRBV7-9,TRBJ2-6,ASSTTGRGANVLT
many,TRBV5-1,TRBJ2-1,ASSPSGGYNEQF
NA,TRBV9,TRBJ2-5,ASSVGRLAGGPGETQY
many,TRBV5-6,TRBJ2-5,ASTITGFAETQY
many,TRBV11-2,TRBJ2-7,ASGVTGTPEQY
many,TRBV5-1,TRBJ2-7,ASSFSGHYEQY
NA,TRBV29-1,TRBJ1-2,SVEQGAEDGYT
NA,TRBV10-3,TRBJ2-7,ATSTSAAEQY
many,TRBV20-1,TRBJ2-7,SARDSYEQY
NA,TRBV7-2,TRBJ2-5,ASSLSGGPGETQY
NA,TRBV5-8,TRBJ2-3,ASSFRTSGRGDTQY
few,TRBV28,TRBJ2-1,ASRSGTTYNEQF